These 14 T cell receptor beta chains originate from one sample sequenced in a study of T cell repertoires in cytomegalovirus infection. TCRdb analysed the reads with MiXCR anew, one entry per CDR3 protein. Here the sample spans approximately 110,000 distinct CDR3 sequences, about 30% being singletons. Antigens for these TCRs are unknown. Source: CD8+ T cells from cultured PBMCs, taken from culture after CMV antigen stimulation. The source is a human donor in good health (CMV status not recorded). Some clones in this sample may be carry-over from other donors' samples.

V usage is TRBV5-3 and J usage is TRBJ1-1, with a tentative D call TRBD1 (5 bases). TRBV5-3 is given ORF status, its function remaining uncertain. CDR3 length equals 15 residues. V lost 8 bases and J lost 7, with 24 bases in between. CDR3 sequence (DNA): TGTGCCAGCAGCGGGTCAGAAGCCCGGGACGTTGAAGCTTTCTTT. It translates to CASSGSEARDVEAFF.

This chain connects TRBV27 to TRBJ1-5, with D tentatively TRBD1 (5 bases). Trimming took off 1 base at V and 0 bases at J, with 7 bases between the two ends. Germline assignment: CDR1 MNHEY and CDR2 SMNVEV (reference sequence). CDR3 length: 15 amino acids. The CDR3 DNA reads TGTGCCAGCAGTTTATACAGGCCTAGCAATCAGCCCCAGCATTTT. It translates to CASSLYRPSNQPQHF.

The chain combines TRBV2 with TRBJ1-5; 7 nucleotides line up with TRBD1. The CDR3 length is 19 residues. The ends lost 3 bases at V and 4 bases at J; junction bases unmatched: 18. Looked up from germline, CDR1 is SNHLY and CDR2 is FYNNEI. CDR3 protein: CASSDDPVMVGTDNQPQHF. CDR3 in DNA: TGTGCCAGCAGTGATGACCCGGTTATGGTAGGGACAGATAATCAGCCCCAGCATTTT. Full variable domain (rest looked up from reference TRBV2 and TRBJ1-5): EPEVTQTPSHQVTQMGQEVILRCVPISNHLYFYWYRQILGQKVEFLVSFYNNEISEKSEIFDDQFSVERPDGSNFTLKIRSTKLEDSAMYFCASSDDPVMVGTDNQPQHFGDGTRLSIL.

In this sample, this clonotype turned up a few times. The rearrangement uses TRBV12-3 or TRBV12-4 and TRBJ1-2; D is unclear. The CDR3 has 15 residues. V lost 11 bases and J 4 bases, leaving 23 bases between the germline ends. CDR3 region: CACDIGEASAYGYTF. CDR3 bases: TGTGCCTGCGACATCGGCGAGGCCTCTGCCTATGGCTACACCTTC.

The genes are TRBV3-1 and TRBJ1-1; D is uncertain. The CDR3 contains 13 residues. Per germline, CDR1 LGHDT and CDR2 YNNKEL (reference sequence). Trimming left V 4 bases short and J 10 bases short, with 16 bases between. CDR3 in DNA: TGTGCCAGCAGCCCGGGGAGGCGCGTTGGAGCTTTCTTT. Translation: CASSPGRRVGAFF.

Written as DNA, the CDR3 is TGTGCCAGCAGCCTCGGGACGGAAGAGACCCAGTACTTC. It specifies CASSLGTEETQYF. The chain is built from TRBV12-3 or TRBV12-4 and TRBJ2-5, with D possibly being TRBD1 or TRBD2 (5 bases each). CDR3 length equals 13 residues. Trimming cost V 6 bases and J 3 bases, with 11 bases left between them.

This sequence joins TRBV6-6 and TRBJ1-3; D is perhaps TRBD1 (6 bases). The germline V gene has CDR1 MNHNY and CDR2 SVGAGI (reference sequence). The V and J ends lost 6 bases and 5 bases respectively, with 14 bases between them. The CDR3 runs to 14 residues. The CDR3 bases are TGTGCCAGCAGCTTCAACGGGGGGCGAAACACCATATATTTT. Encoded protein: CASSFNGGRNTIYF.

This clonotype was found many times. J is TRBJ2-1 and V is TRBV4-3; tentatively, D is TRBD1 (5 bases). Trimming shortened V by 0 bases and J by 0 bases, and 12 bases separated the two germline ends. The germline gives CDR1 LGHNA, CDR2 YSLEER. This CDR3 region has 17 residues. The CDR3 nucleotides read TGCGCCAGCAGCCAAGAACAGGCCCTTATCTCCTACAATGAGCAGTTCTTC. Protein sequence: CASSQEQALISYNEQFF.

The chain recombines TRBV10-3 with TRBJ2-7; a possible D gene is TRBD2 (5 bases). Germline CDR1 ENHRY, CDR2 SYGVKD. V shed 11 bases and J shed 1 base, with 24 bases lying between them. The CDR3 runs to 16 residues. CDR3 DNA sequence: TGTGCCGTCGGATCCGGGGAAGGAGAAGATTCCTACGAGCAGTACTTC. This codes for CAVGSGEGEDSYEQYF.

V gene TRBV29-1 combines with J gene TRBJ1-2, with D perhaps matching TRBD1 (5 bases). This CDR3 comprises 12 residues. Trimming cost V 4 bases and J 8 bases, with 14 bases left between them. Germline V lookup: CDR1 SQVTM, CDR2 ANQGSEA. The CDR3 here is CSVVSGELGYTF. Here the CDR3 DNA reads TGCAGCGTTGTCTCGGGGGAGCTCGGCTACACCTTC. The variable domain in full, with the rest retrieved from reference TRBV29-1 and TRBJ1-2, is SAVISQKPSRDICQRGTSLTIQCQVDSQVTMMFWYRQQPGQSLTLIATANQGSEATYESGFVIDKFPISRPNLTFSTLTVSNMSPEDSSIYLCSVVSGELGYTFGSGTRLTVV.

This clonotype was observed many times. This chain connects TRBV7-2 to TRBJ2-1; 7 nucleotides agree with TRBD1. This CDR3 is built from 14 residues. With 3 bases clipped from V and 3 bases from J, the junction kept 2 bases outside the gene matches. CDR1 SGHTA and CDR2 FQGNSA come from the germline V gene. The CDR3 sequence is CASSLRDSYNEQFF. The DNA of the CDR3 is TGTGCCAGCAGCTTGAGGGACAGCTACAATGAGCAGTTCTTC.

This clonotype was seen only a few times. The J gene is TRBJ2-1, the V gene TRBV9; 11 bases match TRBD2. This CDR3 comprises 17 residues. Germline V gene sequence: CDR1 SGDLS, CDR2 YYNGEE. Trimming removed 0 bases from V and 4 bases from J; junction bases left unmatched: 6. The CDR3 DNA sequence: TGTGCCAGCAGCGTAGAAGGGGGGACTAGCGGTTACAATGAGCAGTTCTTC. It encodes CASSVEGGTSGYNEQFF.

This chain joins TRBV10-3 and TRBJ1-6, with 7 bases aligning to TRBD1. CDR1 ENHRY and CDR2 SYGVKD come from the germline V gene. J was trimmed by 7 bases and V by 5 bases; bases with no gene match: 5. The CDR3 extends over 14 amino acids. DNA of the CDR3: TGTGCCATCAGTCCAGGGGGTAGGAATTCACCCCTCCACTTT. This gives the protein CAISPGGRNSPLHF.

This clonotype was seen only a few times. The rearrangement links TRBV7-9 to TRBJ1-6, with D possibly being TRBD1 (6 bases). The length of the CDR3 is 18 residues. Looked up from germline, CDR1 is SEHNR and CDR2 is FQNEAQ (reference sequence). The V end lost 5 bases, the J end lost 5 bases, and 22 bases lay between the germline ends. CDR3 DNA sequence: TGTGCCAGCAGCAGTTCACAGGGCTACGGCAAAAATAATTCACCCCTCCACTTT. As protein: CASSSSQGYGKNNSPLHF.